Reported below is one TCR beta chain. Its specificity is not known. This sample is drawn from a study of OX40 agonist ivuxolimab in advanced cancers. Study details: Patients were treated with intravenous ivuxolimab, dosed at 0.01 to 10 mg/kg and infused every 2 weeks. Study results and limitations: Among the lowest peripheral clonal expansion occurred in 0.1-3.0 mg/kg partial responders. Low normalized T-cell clonal expansion was also seen in some nonresponders. Expanded clones were, on average, more numerous in CD8+ T cells than in CD4+.

Germline values: CDR1 ENHRY, CDR2 SYGVKD. V lost 0 bases and J lost 5, with 14 bases in between. This CDR3 region has 16 residues. This table comes from immunoSEQ multiplex PCR, and its TCRdb copy is limited to in-frame clones, with some not included. The sample yields roughly 65,000 clones, approximately 91% seen once. The chain joins TRBV10-3 to TRBJ1-3; possibly TRBD1 for D (5 bases). This specimen consisted of CD4+ or CD8+ T cells sorted from blood, obtained in a trial of the OX40 agonist ivuxolimab. This clonotype originated in an adult with an advanced solid tumor such as melanoma, head and neck, liver or kidney cancer. The CDR3 spells CAISESVQGWRNTIYF. The CDR3 DNA sequence: TGTGCCATCAGTGAGTCGGTCCAGGGATGGAGAAACACCATATATTTT.